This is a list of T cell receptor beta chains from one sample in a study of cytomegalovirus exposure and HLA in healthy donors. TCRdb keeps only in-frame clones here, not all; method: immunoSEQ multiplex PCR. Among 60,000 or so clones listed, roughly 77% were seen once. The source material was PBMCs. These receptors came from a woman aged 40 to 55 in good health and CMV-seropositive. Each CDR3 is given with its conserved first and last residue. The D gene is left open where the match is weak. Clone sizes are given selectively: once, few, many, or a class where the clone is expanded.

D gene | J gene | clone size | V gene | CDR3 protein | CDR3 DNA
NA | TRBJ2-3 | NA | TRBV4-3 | CASSFREGGDTQYF | TGCGCCAGCAGCTTCAGAGAAGGAGGAGATACGCAGTATTTT
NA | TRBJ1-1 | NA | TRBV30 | CAWRGSRRVGTEAFF | TGTGCCTGGAGGGGGAGTCGGAGGGTCGGAACTGAAGCTTTCTTT
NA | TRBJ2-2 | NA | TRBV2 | CASSGVSGYTGELFF | TGTGCCAGCAGTGGGGTGAGCGGCTACACCGGGGAGCTGTTTTTT
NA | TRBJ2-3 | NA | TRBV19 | CASRSGLSTQYF | TGTGCCAGCCGATCAGGGTTGAGTACGCAGTATTTT
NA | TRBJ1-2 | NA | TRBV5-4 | CASSYRAADGYTF | TGTGCCAGCAGCTACAGGGCAGCCGATGGCTACACCTTC
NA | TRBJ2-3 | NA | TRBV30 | CAWSVRGAGTDTQYF | TGTGCCTGGAGTGTACGCGGGGCGGGCACAGATACGCAGTATTTT
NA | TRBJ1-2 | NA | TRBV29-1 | CSVEAEYGYTF | TGCAGCGTTGAGGCTGAATATGGCTACACCTTC
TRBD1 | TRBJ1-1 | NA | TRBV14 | CASSQEGEGAATEAFF | TGTGCCAGCAGCCAAGAGGGAGAGGGGGCAGCCACTGAAGCTTTCTTT
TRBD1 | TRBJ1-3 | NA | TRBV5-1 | CASSAGQLGLGNTIYF | TGCGCCAGCAGCGCGGGACAGCTTGGCCTTGGAAACACCATATATTTT
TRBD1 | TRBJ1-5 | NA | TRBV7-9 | CASSLLGQGEPQPQHF | TGTGCCAGCAGCTTATTGGGACAGGGTGAGCCGCAGCCCCAGCATTTT
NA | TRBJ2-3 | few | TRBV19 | CASSIGDSSTDTQYF | TGTGCCAGTAGTATAGGGGACTCTTCCACAGATACGCAGTATTTT
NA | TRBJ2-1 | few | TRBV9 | CASSVEGDSYNEQFF | TGTGCCAGCAGCGTAGAAGGGGACTCCTACAATGAGCAGTTCTTC
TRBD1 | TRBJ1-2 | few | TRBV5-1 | CASSLGQGANYGYTF | TGCGCCAGCAGCTTGGGGCAGGGGGCTAACTATGGCTACACCTTC
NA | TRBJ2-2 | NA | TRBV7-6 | CASSQDAARGTGELFF | TGTGCCAGCAGTCAGGACGCAGCAAGAGGGACCGGGGAGCTGTTTTTT
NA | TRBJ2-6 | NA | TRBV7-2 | CASSLVWGGSGANVLTF | TGTGCCAGCAGCTTAGTATGGGGCGGTTCTGGGGCCAACGTCCTGACTTTC
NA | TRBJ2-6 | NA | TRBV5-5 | CASSPAGGDSGANVLTF | TGTGCCAGCAGCCCCGCGGGTGGGGATTCTGGGGCCAACGTCCTGACTTTC
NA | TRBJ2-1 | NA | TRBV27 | CASSRQQGSTYNEQFF | TGTGCCAGCAGTCGGCAACAGGGTAGCACCTACAATGAGCAGTTCTTC
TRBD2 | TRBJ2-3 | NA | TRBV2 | CASSLGTSGAQGTDTQYF | TGTGCCAGCAGTCTCGGGACTAGCGGGGCCCAAGGCACAGATACGCAGTATTTT
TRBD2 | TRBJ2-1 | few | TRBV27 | CATPGGGLYNEQFF | TGTGCCACCCCGGGCGGGGGACTATACAATGAGCAGTTCTTC
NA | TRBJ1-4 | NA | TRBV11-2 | CASSLVGTYEKLFF | TGTGCCAGCAGCTTAGTCGGGACTTACGAAAAACTGTTTTTT
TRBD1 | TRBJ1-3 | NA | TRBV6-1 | CASSAARDRVLSGNTIYF | TGTGCCAGCAGTGCGGCCCGAGACAGGGTTTTGTCTGGAAACACCATATATTTT
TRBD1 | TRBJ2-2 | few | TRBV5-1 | CASSPDRAGELFF | TGCGCCAGCAGCCCCGACAGGGCCGGGGAGCTGTTTTTT
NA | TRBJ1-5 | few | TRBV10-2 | CASSEGQNNQPQHF | TGCGCCAGCAGTGAGGGTCAGAATAATCAGCCCCAGCATTTT
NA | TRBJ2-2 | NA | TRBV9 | CASSSPSMPGELFF | TGTGCCAGCAGCTCTCCATCTATGCCCGGGGAGCTGTTTTTT
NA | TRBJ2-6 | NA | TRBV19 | CASSIEGGLLSGANVLTF | TGTGCCAGTAGTATAGAGGGGGGGCTCCTCTCTGGGGCCAACGTCCTGACTTTC
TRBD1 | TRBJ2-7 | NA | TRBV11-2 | CASSFSGQGDEQYF | TGTGCCAGCAGCTTCTCTGGACAGGGAGACGAGCAGTACTTC
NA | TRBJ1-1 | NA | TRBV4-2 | CASSQQDTSNTEAFF | TGTGCCAGCAGCCAACAGGACACCTCGAACACTGAAGCTTTCTTT
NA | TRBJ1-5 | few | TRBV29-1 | CSVEVELNQPQHF | TGCAGCGTTGAAGTAGAACTAAATCAGCCCCAGCATTTT
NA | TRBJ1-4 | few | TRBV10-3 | CAISEWGGGEKLFF | TGTGCCATCAGTGAGTGGGGCGGGGGCGAAAAACTGTTTTTT
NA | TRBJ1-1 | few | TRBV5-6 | CASSSPRNTEAFF | TGTGCCAGCAGCTCCCCCCGGAACACTGAAGCTTTCTTT
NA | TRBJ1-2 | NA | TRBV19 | CASSSFFFVYGYTF | TGTGCCAGTAGTTCCTTTTTCTTTGTCTATGGCTACACCTTC
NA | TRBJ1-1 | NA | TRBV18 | CASSRPSGNTEAFF | TGTGCCAGCTCACGTCCGAGCGGGAACACTGAAGCTTTCTTT
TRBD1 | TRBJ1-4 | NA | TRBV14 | CASSRDRGTNEKLFF | TGTGCCAGCAGCAGGGACAGGGGAACTAATGAAAAACTGTTTTTT
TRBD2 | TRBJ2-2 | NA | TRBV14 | CASRPSGGPGELFF | TGTGCCAGCAGACCCTCGGGGGGGCCCGGGGAGCTGTTTTTT
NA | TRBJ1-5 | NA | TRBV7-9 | CSSSLQGNQPQHF | TGTTCCAGCAGCCTTCAGGGTAATCAGCCCCAGCATTTT
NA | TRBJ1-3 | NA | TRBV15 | CATSRALRDSGNTIYF | TGTGCCACCAGCAGAGCTCTCAGGGACTCTGGAAACACCATATATTTT
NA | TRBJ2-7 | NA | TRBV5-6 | CASSPGVGTYEQYF | TGTGCCAGCAGCCCGGGGGTAGGGACCTACGAGCAGTACTTC
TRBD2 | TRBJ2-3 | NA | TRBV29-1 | CSVLRTSGGAHTQYF | TGCAGCGTCCTAAGGACTAGCGGGGGGGCTCATACGCAGTATTTT
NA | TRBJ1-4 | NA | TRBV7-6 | CASSTGLGNEKLFF | TGTGCCAGCAGCACGGGACTGGGGAATGAAAAACTGTTTTTT
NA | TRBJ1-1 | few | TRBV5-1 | CASSTLTGNTEAFF | TGCGCCAGCAGCACGCTGACAGGGAACACTGAAGCTTTCTTT
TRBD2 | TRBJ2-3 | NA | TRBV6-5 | CASSGSTSGGTAQYF | TGTGCCAGCAGTGGTTCTACTAGCGGGGGAACGGCGCAGTATTTT
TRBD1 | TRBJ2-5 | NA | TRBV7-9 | CASSPQGGSIQETQYF | TGTGCCAGCAGCCCCCAAGGGGGCTCAATCCAAGAGACCCAGTACTTC
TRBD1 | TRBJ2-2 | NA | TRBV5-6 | CASSYRRDRSTGELFF | TGTGCCAGCAGTTACCGCCGGGACAGGAGCACCGGGGAGCTGTTTTTT
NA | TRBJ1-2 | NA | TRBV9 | CASSASGGGYTF | TGTGCCAGCAGCGCCAGTGGGGGCGGCTACACCTTC
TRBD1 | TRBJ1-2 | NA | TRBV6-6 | CASSSRQGVSYGYTF | TGTGCCAGCAGTTCCCGACAGGGTGTTTCATATGGCTACACCTTC
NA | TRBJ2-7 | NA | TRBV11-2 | CASSSSYEQYF | TGTGCCAGCAGCTCGAGCTACGAGCAGTACTTC
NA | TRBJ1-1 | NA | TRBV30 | CAWSGQNTEAFF | TGTGCCTGGAGTGGACAGAACACTGAAGCTTTCTTT
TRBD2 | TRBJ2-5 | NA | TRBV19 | CASRRSSGGAETQYF | TGTGCCAGTAGAAGAAGTAGCGGGGGGGCTGAGACCCAGTACTTC